This record concerns one T cell receptor beta chain sequence. Its antigen is not known. The data are from a study of T cells in localized non-small cell lung cancer. Assay used: immunoSEQ multiplex PCR; TCRdb lists only in-frame clones, some missing. The sample yields about 15,000 clones, more than 75% seen once. Unmatched junction bases numbered 7, after V lost 0 bases and J lost 14 bases. There are 13 residues in the CDR3. Germline CDR1 and CDR2: SGDLS and YYNGEE. Overall study results and limits: There were a median 57 of the top 100 tumor clones appearing in adjacent lung.

The J gene is TRBJ2-2, the V gene TRBV9, with 7 bases that match TRBD2. The TCR comes from a male donor aged 60 or over with stage II lung adenocarcinoma. This material consisted of peripheral blood mononuclear cells, taken before any cancer treatment. The CDR3 region has the DNA TGTGCCAGCAGCGTAGTCGGCGGGACTATTCTGTTTTTT. Its translation: CASSVVGGTILFF. Drawing the rest from reference TRBV9 and TRBJ2-2, the complete variable domain is DSGVTQTPKHLITATGQRVTLRCSPRSGDLSVYWYQQSLDQGLQFLIQYYNGEERAKGNILERFSAQQFPDLHSELNLSSLELGDSALYFCASSVVGGTILFFGEGSRLTVL.